These T cell receptor beta chains were read from a single sample in a study of long-term antiretroviral therapy in people with HIV. The method was immunoSEQ multiplex PCR; TCRdb's version includes in-frame clones alone and lacks a portion of them. The repertoire consists of 30,000 or so clones, with 85% to 90% occurring once and the leading ten covering about 4%. The input for sequencing was unsorted PBMCs, taken 0.5 years after starting antiretroviral therapy. The origin of the receptors is a young woman with HIV. Each CDR3 is given with its conserved first and last residue. D genes are given only for firm matches.

>TRBV6-4|TRBJ2-3|NA
CASSDSSGTRDTQYF
TGTGCCAGCAGTGACTCGAGTGGGACAAGAGATACGCAGTATTTT
>TRBV28|TRBJ1-2|TRBD1
CASTPTGVEGYTF
TGTGCCAGCACCCCGACAGGGGTGGAAGGCTACACCTTC
>TRBV6-1|TRBJ2-2|NA
CASSFDRSRTGELFF
TGTGCCAGCAGTTTTGACAGGTCCAGAACCGGGGAGCTGTTTTTT
>TRBV7-9|TRBJ2-1|NA
CASSFNNEQFF
TGTGCCAGCAGCTTCAACAATGAGCAGTTCTTC
>TRBV10-2|TRBJ1-2|TRBD1
CASSKGTGGYGYTF
TGCGCCAGCAGTAAGGGAACAGGGGGGTATGGCTACACCTTC
>TRBV11-1|TRBJ2-3|NA
CASSLERSNTQYF
TGTGCCAGCAGCTTAGAGCGGTCGAACACGCAGTATTTT
>TRBV5-1|TRBJ2-5|NA
CASSLALSDSETQYF
TGCGCCAGCAGCTTGGCCTTAAGCGATTCGGAGACCCAGTACTTC
>TRBV9|TRBJ2-6|TRBD1
CASSGLTGPGANVLTF
TGTGCCAGCAGCGGGCTGACAGGGCCTGGGGCCAACGTCCTGACTTTC
>TRBV5-1|TRBJ2-7|TRBD2
CASSLSGTSGTYEQYF
TGCGCCAGCAGCTTGTCCGGGACTAGCGGGACCTACGAGCAGTACTTC
>TRBV28|TRBJ2-3|TRBD2
CASTPLGSGSRGTQYF
TGTGCCAGCACTCCATTGGGTAGCGGGAGCAGGGGGACGCAGTATTTT
>TRBV11-2|TRBJ1-2|NA
CASSLGGQASGYTF
TGTGCCAGCAGCTTAGGGGGGCAGGCTTCTGGCTACACCTTC
>TRBV2|TRBJ2-5|NA
CASSEVWGPSQETQYF
TGTGCCAGCAGTGAAGTATGGGGTCCGTCACAAGAGACCCAGTACTTC
>TRBV5-1|TRBJ2-3|TRBD2
CASRHTSGRDTQYF
TGCGCCAGCAGACACACTAGCGGGAGAGATACGCAGTATTTT
>TRBV7-3|TRBJ2-3|TRBD2
CASSSKGLAGGPGTDTQYF
TGTGCCAGCAGCTCCAAGGGACTAGCGGGAGGGCCTGGCACAGATACGCAGTATTTT
>TRBV25-1|TRBJ2-5|TRBD2
CASTDLRAGGETQYF
TGTGCCAGCACCGACCTCCGAGCGGGAGGAGAGACCCAGTACTTC